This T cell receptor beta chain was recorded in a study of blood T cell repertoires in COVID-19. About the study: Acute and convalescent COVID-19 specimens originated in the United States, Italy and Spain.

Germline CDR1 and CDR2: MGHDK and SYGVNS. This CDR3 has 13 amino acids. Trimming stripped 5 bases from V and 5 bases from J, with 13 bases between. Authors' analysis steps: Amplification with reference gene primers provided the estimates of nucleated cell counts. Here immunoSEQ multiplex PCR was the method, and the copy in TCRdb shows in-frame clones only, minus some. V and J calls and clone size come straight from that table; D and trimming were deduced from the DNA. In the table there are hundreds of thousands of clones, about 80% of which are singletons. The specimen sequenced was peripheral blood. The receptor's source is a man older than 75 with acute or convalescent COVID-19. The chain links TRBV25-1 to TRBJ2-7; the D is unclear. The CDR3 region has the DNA TGTGCCAGCAGTCTATATATGCATCACGAGCAGTACTTC. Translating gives CASSLYMHHEQYF.